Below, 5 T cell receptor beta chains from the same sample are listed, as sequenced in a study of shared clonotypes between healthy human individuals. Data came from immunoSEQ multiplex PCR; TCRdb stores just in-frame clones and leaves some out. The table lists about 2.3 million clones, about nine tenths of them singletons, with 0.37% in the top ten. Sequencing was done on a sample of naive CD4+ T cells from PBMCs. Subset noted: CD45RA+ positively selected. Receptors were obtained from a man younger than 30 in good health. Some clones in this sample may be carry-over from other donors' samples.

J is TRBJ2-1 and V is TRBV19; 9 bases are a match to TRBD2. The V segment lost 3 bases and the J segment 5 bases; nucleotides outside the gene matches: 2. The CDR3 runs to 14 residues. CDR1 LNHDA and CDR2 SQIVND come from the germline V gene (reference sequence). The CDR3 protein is CASSIASGDNEQFF. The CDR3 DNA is TGTGCCAGTAGTATCGCTAGCGGGGACAATGAGCAGTTCTTC.

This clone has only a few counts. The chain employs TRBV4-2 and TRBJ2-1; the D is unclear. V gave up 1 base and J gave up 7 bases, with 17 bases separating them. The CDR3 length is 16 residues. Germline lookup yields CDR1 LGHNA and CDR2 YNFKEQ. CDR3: CASSQAPGYPTNEQFF. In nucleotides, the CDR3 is TGTGCCAGCAGCCAAGCCCCGGGCTATCCTACAAATGAGCAGTTCTTC.

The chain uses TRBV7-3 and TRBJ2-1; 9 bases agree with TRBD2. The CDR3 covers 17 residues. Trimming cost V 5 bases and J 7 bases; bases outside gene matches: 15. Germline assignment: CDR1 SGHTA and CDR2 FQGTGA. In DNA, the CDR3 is TGTGCCAGCAGCCTTGTTGGTAGCGGGAGTAAAAGAAATGAGCAGTTCTTC. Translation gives CASSLVGSGSKRNEQFF.

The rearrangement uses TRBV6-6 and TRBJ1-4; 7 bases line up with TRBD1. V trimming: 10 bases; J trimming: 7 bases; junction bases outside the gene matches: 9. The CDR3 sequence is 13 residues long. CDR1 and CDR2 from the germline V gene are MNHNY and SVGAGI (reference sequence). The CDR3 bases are TGTGCCACCAGGGGGGGCGGTTTTGAAAAACTGTTTTTT. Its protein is CATRGGGFEKLFF.

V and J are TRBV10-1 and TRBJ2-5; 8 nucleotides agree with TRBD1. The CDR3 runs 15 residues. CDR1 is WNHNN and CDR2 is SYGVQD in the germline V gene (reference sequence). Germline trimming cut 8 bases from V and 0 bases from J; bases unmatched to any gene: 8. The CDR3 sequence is CASPQGDKYQETQYF. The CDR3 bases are TGCGCCAGCCCACAGGGGGACAAGTACCAAGAGACCCAGTACTTC.